This note documents a single T cell receptor beta chain sequence. These data originate in a study of blood T cell repertoires in COVID-19. Study at large: Acute and convalescent COVID-19 samples came from the United States, Italy and Spain.

V was pared by 4 bases and J by 6 bases, with 19 bases between. CDR3 length: 16 amino acids. CDR1 is MNHEY and CDR2 is SMNVEV in the germline V gene (reference sequence). How the authors handled the data: Cell counts per sample came from amplifying reference gene primers. Measured with immunoSEQ multiplex PCR; TCRdb has only the in-frame clones, and not every one. The DNA was the basis for D and trimming; V, J and clone size are from that table. The sample yields under 250,000 clones, 70% to 90% seen once. Clinical history as reported by participants underpinned cohort assignment. Donors of Cohort 3 who recovered were those that had two negative PCRs, clearance, or symptom resolution.

The material sequenced was PBMCs or T cells enriched from blood (not recorded which). This receptor was identified in a man aged 30 to 39 who had recovered from COVID-19. This chain joins TRBV27 and TRBJ1-5; the D gene is possibly TRBD1 (6 bases). This CDR3 reads CASSSRGGHAFQPQHF. Written as DNA, the CDR3 is TGTGCCAGCAGTTCACGGGGGGGCCATGCCTTTCAGCCCCAGCATTTT.